The source of this T cell receptor beta chain is a study of early T cells in non-severe SARS-CoV-2 infection. This CDR3 contains 14 residues. V was clipped by 2 bases and J by 7 bases, with 12 bases between them. Germline CDR1 MNHNY, CDR2 SVGAGI (reference sequence). In its sample, this clonotype was seen many times. Unique molecular identifier tags were affixed to discrete cDNA molecules. TCRdb reprocessed the 5' RACE reads via MiXCR and lists one record per CDR3 protein. The top ten clones hold roughly 1.3% of a sample with 85,000 to 100,000 distinct CDR3 sequences, 15% to 20% of them seen once. The sample consisted of whole blood. The chain couples TRBV6-6 to TRBJ1-3; D gene unclear. The sequence came from an adult who was a healthcare worker with PCR-confirmed SARS-CoV-2 infection or an uninfected control (not recorded which). The DNA for the CDR3 is TGTGCCAGCAGTTACGCAGACGTGGGGAACACCATATATTTT. Translated: CASSYADVGNTIYF.